This TCR beta chain comes out of a study of beta chain features in type 1 diabetes. Notes on the study in general: Shortening of TCRB CDR3s, moderate but significant, appeared in all four CD4+ subsets of Type 1 diabetes patients. Overrepresentation of cells with high TCR expression could result from cDNA sequencing.

This clone was counted a few times. Its antigen is not identified. This CDR3 has 14 amino acids. Germline V gene data show CDR1 as SQVTM and CDR2 as ANQGSEA. Sequenced material consisted of expressed TCRB transcripts (all of the isolated RNA was reverse transcribed). Assay used: immunoSEQ multiplex PCR; TCRdb lists only in-frame clones, some missing. Of approximately 600,000 clones in the sample, around an eighth are singletons; the top ten hold around 0.12%. This TCR was recovered from a man aged 30-40 years with type 1 diabetes. The chain couples TRBV29-1 to TRBJ2-1; 9 bases match TRBD2. What was sequenced was naive CD4+ T cells from blood. Written as DNA, the CDR3 is TGCAGTACTAAACGATATACTAGCGGGAATGAGCAGTTCTTC. It yields the protein CSTKRYTSGNEQFF.